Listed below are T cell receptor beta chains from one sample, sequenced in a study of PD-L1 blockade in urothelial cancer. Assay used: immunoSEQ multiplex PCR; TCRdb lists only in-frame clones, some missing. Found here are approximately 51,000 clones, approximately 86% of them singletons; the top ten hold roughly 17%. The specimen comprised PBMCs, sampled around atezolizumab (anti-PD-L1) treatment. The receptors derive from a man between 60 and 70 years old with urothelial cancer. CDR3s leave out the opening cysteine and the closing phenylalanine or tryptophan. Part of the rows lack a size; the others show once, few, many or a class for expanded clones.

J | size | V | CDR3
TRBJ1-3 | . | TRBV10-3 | AISERTGTATGNTIY
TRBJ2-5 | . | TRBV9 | ASSVSSAVYQETQY
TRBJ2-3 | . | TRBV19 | ASSILGGNTDTQY
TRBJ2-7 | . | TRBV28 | ASSFSGSYEQY
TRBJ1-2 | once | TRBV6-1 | ASIGGRGARNGYT
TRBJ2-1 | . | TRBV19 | ASRREAGDEQF
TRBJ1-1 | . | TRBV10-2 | ASKGTGNTEAF
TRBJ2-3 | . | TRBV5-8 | ASSSQSRDTDTQY
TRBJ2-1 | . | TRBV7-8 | ASSLGGLVVRNEQF
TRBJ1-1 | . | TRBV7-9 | ASSRMVETEAF
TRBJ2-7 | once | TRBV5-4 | ASSPGSTLEQY
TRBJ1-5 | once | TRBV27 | ASSLTGTGVSGQPQH
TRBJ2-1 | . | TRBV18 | ASSQPAAGTNNEQF
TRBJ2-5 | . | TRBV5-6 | ASSLYFWGQGVEETQY
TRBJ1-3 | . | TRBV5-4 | ASSLAGTGVGNTIY